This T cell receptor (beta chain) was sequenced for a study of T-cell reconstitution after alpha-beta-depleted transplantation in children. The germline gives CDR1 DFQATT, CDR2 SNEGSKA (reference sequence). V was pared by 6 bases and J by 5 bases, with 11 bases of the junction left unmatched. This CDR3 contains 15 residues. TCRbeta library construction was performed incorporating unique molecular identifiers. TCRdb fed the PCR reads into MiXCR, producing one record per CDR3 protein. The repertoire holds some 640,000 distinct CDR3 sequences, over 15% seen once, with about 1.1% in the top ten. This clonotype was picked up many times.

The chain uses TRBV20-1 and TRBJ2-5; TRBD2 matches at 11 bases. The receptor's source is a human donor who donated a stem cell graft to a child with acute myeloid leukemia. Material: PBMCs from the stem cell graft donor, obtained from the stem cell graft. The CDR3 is CSASSTSGELETQYF. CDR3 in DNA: TGCAGTGCCTCTTCGACTAGCGGGGAGTTGGAGACCCAGTACTTC.